A selection of T cell receptor beta chains follows, all from one sample in a study of T cell repertoires in cytomegalovirus infection. These receptors lack a known antigen. TCRdb reprocessed the reads via MiXCR and lists one record per CDR3 protein. Of around 430,000 distinct CDR3 sequences listed, approximately 40% are singletons. This sample comprised cultured PBMCs, obtained from culture after CMV antigen stimulation. The receptors shown here come from a human donor in good health (CMV status not recorded). Some clones in this sample may be carry-over from other donors' samples. Each CDR3 is given with its conserved first and last residue. The order of the fields is J gene, clone size, V gene, D gene, CDR3 DNA, CDR3 protein. A D gene is named only where the DNA matches it firmly. Clone size is not always given. Where it is, it says once, few, many or a class for expanded clones.

J gene: TRBJ2-3; clone size: many; V gene: TRBV7-2; D gene: .; CDR3 DNA: TGTGCCAGCAGCTTAGCCCGGGGCGGCTCAGAGAGCACAGATACGCAGTATTTT; CDR3 protein: CASSLARGGSESTDTQYF
J gene: TRBJ1-4; clone size: few; V gene: TRBV7-2; D gene: .; CDR3 DNA: TGTGCCAGCAGCTTAGCCCCCTCCGGGGCAACTAATGAAAAACTGTTTTTT; CDR3 protein: CASSLAPSGATNEKLFF
J gene: TRBJ1-1; clone size: few; V gene: TRBV5-6; D gene: .; CDR3 DNA: TGTGCCAGCAAAAGTACGGGGTTGCGTACTGAAGCTTTCTTT; CDR3 protein: CASKSTGLRTEAFF
J gene: TRBJ2-3; clone size: few; V gene: TRBV2; D gene: .; CDR3 DNA: TGTGCCAGCAGTAGCTTGAGTCGCAGCACAGATACGCAGTATTTT; CDR3 protein: CASSSLSRSTDTQYF
J gene: TRBJ2-1; clone size: .; V gene: TRBV2; D gene: TRBD1; CDR3 DNA: TGTGCCAGCAGCGCCGGTAGGGGGCACAATGAGCAGTTCTTC; CDR3 protein: CASSAGRGHNEQFF
J gene: TRBJ1-1; clone size: many; V gene: TRBV7-2; D gene: TRBD1; CDR3 DNA: TGTGCCAGCAGCTTATTCGTCAGGGGGACTGAAGCTTTCTTT; CDR3 protein: CASSLFVRGTEAFF
J gene: TRBJ1-6; clone size: .; V gene: TRBV7-2; D gene: .; CDR3 DNA: TGTGCCAGCAGCTTGCCCGCGGAATCCCTCCACTTT; CDR3 protein: CASSLPAESLHF
J gene: TRBJ2-1; clone size: few; V gene: TRBV7-2; D gene: .; CDR3 DNA: TGTGCCAGCAGCGCGGAGGGGGTAGCTACCTACAATGAGCAGTTCTTC; CDR3 protein: CASSAEGVATYNEQFF
J gene: TRBJ1-4; clone size: once; V gene: TRBV4-1; D gene: .; CDR3 DNA: TGCGCCAGCAGCCAAGGGACAGCGAAACGGGGTAATGAAAAACTGTTTTTT; CDR3 protein: CASSQGTAKRGNEKLFF
J gene: TRBJ1-1; clone size: .; V gene: TRBV6-8; D gene: TRBD1; CDR3 DNA: TGTGCCAGCAGGGGACAGGGGTTGACGGAAGCTTTCTTT; CDR3 protein: CASRGQGLTEAFF
J gene: TRBJ1-5; clone size: .; V gene: TRBV20-1; D gene: .; CDR3 DNA: TGCAGTGCTACCGGGGGGGGGGAACAGCCCCAGCATTTT; CDR3 protein: CSATGGGEQPQHF
J gene: TRBJ2-3; clone size: many; V gene: TRBV7-8; D gene: .; CDR3 DNA: TGTGCCAGCAGCTTCGAGGGTTCTACGCAGTATTTT; CDR3 protein: CASSFEGSTQYF
J gene: TRBJ1-2; clone size: few; V gene: TRBV5-1; D gene: .; CDR3 DNA: TGCGCCAGCAGCTTGGGTCCCAGTGGCGTCGGTCTAAGCTATGGCTACACCTTC; CDR3 protein: CASSLGPSGVGLSYGYTF
J gene: TRBJ1-1; clone size: .; V gene: TRBV6-6; D gene: .; CDR3 DNA: TGTGCCAGCACCAACATACCCACTGAAGCTTTCTTT; CDR3 protein: CASTNIPTEAFF
J gene: TRBJ1-5; clone size: few; V gene: TRBV7-2; D gene: .; CDR3 DNA: TGTGCCAGCAGCTCTAAGGGACGGAATCAGCCCCAGCATTTT; CDR3 protein: CASSSKGRNQPQHF
J gene: TRBJ1-4; clone size: .; V gene: TRBV7-9; D gene: .; CDR3 DNA: TGTGCCAGCAGCAGAGACGCCGGGAAACTGTTTTTT; CDR3 protein: CASSRDAGKLFF
J gene: TRBJ2-2; clone size: once; V gene: TRBV6-8; D gene: TRBD1; CDR3 DNA: TGTGCCAGTACGCCGAATCACTTACAGGGGGTGAACACCGGGGAGCTGTTTTTT; CDR3 protein: CASTPNHLQGVNTGELFF
J gene: TRBJ2-7; clone size: once; V gene: TRBV6-1; D gene: .; CDR3 DNA: TGTGCCAGCAGTTGGAACAGGCAGAGGGAGCAGTACTTC; CDR3 protein: CASSWNRQREQYF
J gene: TRBJ2-5; clone size: few; V gene: TRBV7-2; D gene: .; CDR3 DNA: TGTGCCAGCAGCTTAGGGGGGGATAGCGAGACCCAGTACTTC; CDR3 protein: CASSLGGDSETQYF
J gene: TRBJ2-3; clone size: .; V gene: TRBV28; D gene: TRBD2; CDR3 DNA: TGTGCCAGCAGTTTATTCCCCCTCGGACTAGCGGGAGCAGATACGCAGTATTTT; CDR3 protein: CASSLFPLGLAGADTQYF
J gene: TRBJ1-2; clone size: many; V gene: TRBV12-3/TRBV12-4; D gene: .; CDR3 DNA: TGTGCCAGCAGTTTGGGACCCACAGGGTATGGCTACACCTTC; CDR3 protein: CASSLGPTGYGYTF
J gene: TRBJ1-5; clone size: .; V gene: TRBV28; D gene: TRBD1; CDR3 DNA: TGTGCCAGCAGTAAGGGGGCCCGGGATCAGCCCCAGCATTTT; CDR3 protein: CASSKGARDQPQHF
J gene: TRBJ2-5; clone size: .; V gene: TRBV7-6; D gene: TRBD1; CDR3 DNA: TGTGCCAGCAGCTCTGGGACAGGGGGGCAGGAGACCCAGTACTTC; CDR3 protein: CASSSGTGGQETQYF
J gene: TRBJ2-1; clone size: few; V gene: TRBV2; D gene: .; CDR3 DNA: TGTGCCAGTACAAGGACTGGTTCCTACAATGAGCAGTTCTTC; CDR3 protein: CASTRTGSYNEQFF
J gene: TRBJ2-1; clone size: once; V gene: TRBV5-5; D gene: TRBD2; CDR3 DNA: TGTGCCAGCAGTCGAGCCGGGACTAGCTTTGAGCAGTTCTTC; CDR3 protein: CASSRAGTSFEQFF
J gene: TRBJ2-7; clone size: few; V gene: TRBV6-2/TRBV6-3; D gene: .; CDR3 DNA: TGTGCCAGTTCGGGGGCTGTCGAGCAGTACTTC; CDR3 protein: CASSGAVEQYF
J gene: TRBJ2-7; clone size: .; V gene: TRBV7-8; D gene: .; CDR3 DNA: TGTGCCAGCAGCTTAGTCGGGACGCCCTACGAGCAGTACTTC; CDR3 protein: CASSLVGTPYEQYF
J gene: TRBJ2-1; clone size: .; V gene: TRBV6-6; D gene: .; CDR3 DNA: TGTGCCGCTACGAGGGGCCCCTACAATGAGCAGTTCTTC; CDR3 protein: CAATRGPYNEQFF
J gene: TRBJ2-5; clone size: .; V gene: TRBV7-9; D gene: .; CDR3 DNA: TGTGCCAGCAGCCCCAAGGACTATGGGACCCAGTACTTC; CDR3 protein: CASSPKDYGTQYF
J gene: TRBJ1-5; clone size: .; V gene: TRBV19; D gene: .; CDR3 DNA: TGTGCCAGTAGTATTGACGCTAACGGCAATCAGCCCCAGCATTTT; CDR3 protein: CASSIDANGNQPQHF
J gene: TRBJ2-7; clone size: many; V gene: TRBV7-2; D gene: TRBD1; CDR3 DNA: TGTGCCAGCAGCTTAGGGGGCGCAGGGGGCTACGAGCAGTACTTC; CDR3 protein: CASSLGGAGGYEQYF
J gene: TRBJ1-1; clone size: few; V gene: TRBV4-3; D gene: TRBD1; CDR3 DNA: TGCGCCAGCAGCCAAGGGACAGGAGAGAACACTGAAGCTTTCTTT; CDR3 protein: CASSQGTGENTEAFF
J gene: TRBJ2-1; clone size: .; V gene: TRBV18; D gene: .; CDR3 DNA: TGTGCCAGCTCACAAACAGTACCTGGAAAATACAATGAGCAGTTCTTC; CDR3 protein: CASSQTVPGKYNEQFF
J gene: TRBJ2-1; clone size: .; V gene: TRBV6-1; D gene: TRBD1; CDR3 DNA: TGTGCCAGTACCTCCGGGACAGGAGCCTCCAATGAGCAGTTCTTC; CDR3 protein: CASTSGTGASNEQFF
J gene: TRBJ2-5; clone size: .; V gene: TRBV2; D gene: TRBD2; CDR3 DNA: TGTGCCAGCAGTGAACAAGCGGGGACGGAGACCCAGTACTTC; CDR3 protein: CASSEQAGTETQYF
J gene: TRBJ2-3; clone size: few; V gene: TRBV7-9; D gene: .; CDR3 DNA: TGTGCCAGCAGCCTACAGGAGAACACAGATACGCAGTATTTT; CDR3 protein: CASSLQENTDTQYF
J gene: TRBJ2-3; clone size: many; V gene: TRBV7-6; D gene: .; CDR3 DNA: TGTGCCAGCAGCTCCGAGGCGGGACCGCGGGGTCCCACAGCCACAGATACGCAGTATTTT; CDR3 protein: CASSSEAGPRGPTATDTQYF
J gene: TRBJ2-3; clone size: few; V gene: TRBV7-9; D gene: TRBD2; CDR3 DNA: TGTGCCAGCAGCTTAGGTCCTAGCGGGATGACAGATACGCAGTATTTT; CDR3 protein: CASSLGPSGMTDTQYF
J gene: TRBJ2-5; clone size: few; V gene: TRBV10-3; D gene: .; CDR3 DNA: TGTGCCATCAGTTCTAGAGGGGAGACCCAGTACTTC; CDR3 protein: CAISSRGETQYF
J gene: TRBJ2-6; clone size: .; V gene: TRBV5-4; D gene: .; CDR3 DNA: TGTGCCAGCAGCTCACACATTAGGGGGGCCAACGTCCTGACTTTC; CDR3 protein: CASSSHIRGANVLTF
J gene: TRBJ2-1; clone size: .; V gene: TRBV7-6; D gene: TRBD2; CDR3 DNA: TGTGCCAGCAGCTTAGAGACTAGCGGGGGGGCCGATGAGCAGTTCTTC; CDR3 protein: CASSLETSGGADEQFF
J gene: TRBJ1-4; clone size: .; V gene: TRBV7-9; D gene: .; CDR3 DNA: TGTGCCAGCAGCTCTTACAGGGCAACTAATGAAAAACTGTTTTTT; CDR3 protein: CASSSYRATNEKLFF
J gene: TRBJ2-7; clone size: .; V gene: TRBV6-2/TRBV6-3; D gene: TRBD2; CDR3 DNA: TGTGCCAGCAGTCCCGGGACTAGCGGGGGGGTAAGAGCTCCGAAGTACTTC; CDR3 protein: CASSPGTSGGVRAPKYF
J gene: TRBJ2-3; clone size: few; V gene: TRBV7-9; D gene: .; CDR3 DNA: TGTGCCAGCAGCCAGGGGTGGTACACAGATACGCAGTATTTT; CDR3 protein: CASSQGWYTDTQYF
J gene: TRBJ1-3; clone size: .; V gene: TRBV6-6; D gene: .; CDR3 DNA: TGTGCCAGCAGTTACTCGCGCAGGGCCTCTGGAAACACCATATATTTT; CDR3 protein: CASSYSRRASGNTIYF
J gene: TRBJ2-1; clone size: few; V gene: TRBV12-3/TRBV12-4; D gene: .; CDR3 DNA: TGTGCCAGCCTCCCAGATAGCGGCTCCTACAATGAGCAGTTCTTC; CDR3 protein: CASLPDSGSYNEQFF
J gene: TRBJ2-7; clone size: few; V gene: TRBV7-2; D gene: .; CDR3 DNA: TGTGCCAGCAGCTATACAGGGGGGGGTAAGTTGGAGCAGTACTTC; CDR3 protein: CASSYTGGGKLEQYF
J gene: TRBJ1-6; clone size: few; V gene: TRBV7-8; D gene: .; CDR3 DNA: TGTGCCAGCAGCCACAACCGGGAGCACGGTACACCCCTCCACTTT; CDR3 protein: CASSHNREHGTPLHF
J gene: TRBJ1-1; clone size: .; V gene: TRBV10-3; D gene: .; CDR3 DNA: TGTGCCATCAGTGAGTCAAGGAAAGGGATGAACACTGAAGCTTTCTTT; CDR3 protein: CAISESRKGMNTEAFF
J gene: TRBJ2-1; clone size: once; V gene: TRBV12-3/TRBV12-4; D gene: .; CDR3 DNA: TGTGCCGGCAGTTTGACCGGGAGTTCCTACAATGAGCAGTTCTTC; CDR3 protein: CAGSLTGSSYNEQFF
J gene: TRBJ1-1; clone size: few; V gene: TRBV7-2; D gene: TRBD1; CDR3 DNA: TGTGCCAGCAGCTTACAACCGGGACAGATGAACACTGAAGCTTTCTTT; CDR3 protein: CASSLQPGQMNTEAFF